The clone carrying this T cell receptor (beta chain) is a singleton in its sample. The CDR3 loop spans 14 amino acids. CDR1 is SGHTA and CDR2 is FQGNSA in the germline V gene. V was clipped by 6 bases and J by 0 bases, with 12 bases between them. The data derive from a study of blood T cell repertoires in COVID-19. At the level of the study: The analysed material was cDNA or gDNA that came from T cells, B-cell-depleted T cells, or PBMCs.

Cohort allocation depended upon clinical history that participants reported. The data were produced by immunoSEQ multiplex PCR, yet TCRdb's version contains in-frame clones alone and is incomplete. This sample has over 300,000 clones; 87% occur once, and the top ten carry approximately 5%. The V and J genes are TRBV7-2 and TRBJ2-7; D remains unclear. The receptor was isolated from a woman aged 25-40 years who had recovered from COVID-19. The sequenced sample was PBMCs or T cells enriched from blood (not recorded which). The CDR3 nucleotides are TGTGCCAGCAGTTCCCGGTTTAGCTCCTACGAGCAGTACTTC. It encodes CASSSRFSSYEQYF.